This T cell receptor (beta chain) was obtained from a study of T cell responses to AZD1222 COVID-19 vaccine (dated by TCRdb to the early 2020s). About the full investigation: AZD1222 recipients with second doses at about 4 weeks or about 12 weeks were pooled, because spike-specific TCR depth and breadth did not differ between schedules. Enrollment into the trials was organized by age into subgroups of 18-55, 56-69 and 70-plus years, and those subgroups contained approximately 160, 26 and 62 TCR-sequenced participants, respectively. TCR sequencing was performed for some 250 trial participants, of whom about 200 were given two doses of AZD1222 and around 25 were given two doses of MenACWY control vaccine.

The full study reports these points: Conclusions about previously exposed vaccinees are limited, since just five to seven AZD1222 recipients were seropositive for SARS-CoV-2 at baseline. CD4 TCRs associated with the vaccine covered the entire spike protein, and the dominant responses were in regions 160-218 and 743-854. Participants were mostly white British and included more females than males, and it was suggested by the authors that clonal diversity may have been underestimated. The 56-69-year group was small, and its depth increase did not reach significance, likely because of low power. Nearly half of unique spike-specific TCRs reportedly recognized epitopes outside regions mutated in the B.1.351 and B.1.1.7 variants. Spike-specific TCR breadth and depth rose significantly after two AZD1222 doses compared with day 0 and with MenACWY recipients. No day 14 peak-response samples were available, so repertoires were characterized only after the peak T cell response.

From cysteine to phenylalanine, the CDR3 is 16 amino acids long. Only the CDR3 DNA stays, 48 bases, in frame from base 1. Trimming leaves V shorter by 0 bases and J shorter by 8 bases, with the junction holding 12 bases beyond the gene matches. The germline V gene sets CDR1 to LGHNA and CDR2 to YSLEER. The sample's time point, from its label and the paper: baseline before first vaccination. Vaccinee samples came from UK trials COV001 and COV002, including a single-blind randomized controlled phase 2/3 trial of AZD1222 (ChAdOx1 nCoV-19) in healthy adults. For TCRbeta chain sequencing, PBMC samples from trial participants were taken at day 0 and at day 28 after the second dose. The CDR3 regions of human TCRbeta chains were analyzed by immunosequencing. In the original analysis: Repertoire TCRs were matched against a reference library of SARS-CoV-2-specific TCRs generated with the MIRA antigen-specificity platform. Breadth was defined as the fraction of unique TCRs that were SARS-CoV-2-associated, and depth was defined as the fraction of total T cells that were SARS-CoV-2-associated. Using the MIRA data, each spike-specific TCR was assigned both to the spike region to which the TCR was reactive and to a CD4 or CD8 class. Log10-transformed breadth and depth values were compared by one-way ANOVA with Sidak's multiple comparisons tests. TCRdb retrieved this table from immuneACCESS and kept in-frame rearrangements only. Not all clones are present; in checked studies, unresolved V genes account for under half, and no reason is known for the remainder. V, J and clone size derive from that table, while D and trimming were established from the DNA sequence. Recorded for this sample are some 80,000 clones; about 87% of them occurred a single time. Around 5.8% of the sample is held by the ten biggest clonotypes.

Comment on this clone: The clone's antigen remains unknown. The record has no base qualities; no much larger clone is one base away.

The receptor chain draws on TRBV4-3 and TRBJ1-2; 7 nucleotides in the junction match TRBD1. This sequence originates from an adult in good health. Sample: peripheral blood, taken on day 0 of AZD1222 vaccination. In nucleotides, the sequence is TGCGCCAGCAGCCAAGATGGACAGGACCCACGAAGGGGCTACACCTTC. Its protein reads: CASSQDGQDPRRGYTF.